The present TCR beta chain was sequenced within a study of regulatory and conventional T cells in RAG deficiency. Looked up from germline, CDR1 is MGHRA and CDR2 is YSYEKL. Trimming cost V 0 bases and J 6 bases; bases outside gene matches: 8. CDR3 size: 16 residues. Sequenced by immunoSEQ multiplex PCR; TCRdb stores in-frame clones only, minus some. The table lists 20,000 to 25,000 clones, approximately 93% of them singletons. A remark on this clone: Antigen: not known.

Conventional CD4+ T cells were sorted from blood as CD25-low CD127-high cells. Study-wide results and caveats: Omenn patients showed >90% Treg-Tconv overlap and shorter CDR3 lengths. Compared with controls, unique Treg TCR beta sequences dropped roughly 100-fold in Omenn syndrome and CID/AS. Control T-cell subsets had markedly higher Shannon entropy and lower Simpson indices than RAG-deficient patients.

This sample also appeared in a second study, on regulatory T cells. That work states: Primers: 52 TRBV forward and 13 TRBJ reverse. In patients, unique TRB V-J pairs were restricted and V/J usage skewed, especially in Tregs.

This chain joins TRBV4-1 and TRBJ2-4, with 7 bases lining up with TRBD1. This clonotype was sampled from a human donor in good health. The source material was CD4+ T cells sorted from blood. This CDR3 reads CASSQDSTRGINIQYF. The CDR3 nucleotides are TGCGCCAGCAGCCAAGACTCTACCAGGGGGATAAACATTCAGTACTTC.